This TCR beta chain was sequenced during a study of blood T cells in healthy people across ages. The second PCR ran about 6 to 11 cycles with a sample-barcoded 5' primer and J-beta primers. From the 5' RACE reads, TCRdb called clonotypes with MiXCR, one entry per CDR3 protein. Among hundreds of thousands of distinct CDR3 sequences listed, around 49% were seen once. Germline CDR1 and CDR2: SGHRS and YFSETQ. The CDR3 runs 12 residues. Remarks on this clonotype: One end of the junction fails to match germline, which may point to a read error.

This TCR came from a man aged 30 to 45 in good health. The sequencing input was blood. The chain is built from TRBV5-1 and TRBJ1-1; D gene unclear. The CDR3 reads CATSRENSEAFF. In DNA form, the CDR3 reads TGCGCCACTTCCCGGGAGAACTCTGAAGCTTTCTTT.